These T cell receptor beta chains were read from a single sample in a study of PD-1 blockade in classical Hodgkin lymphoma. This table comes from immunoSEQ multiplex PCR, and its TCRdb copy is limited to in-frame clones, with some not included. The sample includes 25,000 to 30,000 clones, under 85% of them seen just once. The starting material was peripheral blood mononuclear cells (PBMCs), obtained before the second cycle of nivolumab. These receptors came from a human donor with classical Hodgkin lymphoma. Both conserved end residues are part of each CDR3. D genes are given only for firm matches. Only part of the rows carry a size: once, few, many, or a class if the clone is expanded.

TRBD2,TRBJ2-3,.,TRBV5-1,TGCGCCAGCAGCTTGGCGACTAGCGGGGAGGGGGATACGCAGTATTTT,CASSLATSGEGDTQYF
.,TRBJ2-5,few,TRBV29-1,TGCAGCGTTGATAAAGGGATCGGGGAGACCCAGTACTTC,CSVDKGIGETQYF
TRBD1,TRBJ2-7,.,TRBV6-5,TGTGCCAGCAGTTACCAGGGGGAGTCCTACGAGCAGTACTTC,CASSYQGESYEQYF
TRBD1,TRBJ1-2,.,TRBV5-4,TGTGCCAGCAGCCCGGGGACAGTCCTTATACGCCGAGTTGGCTACACCTTC,CASSPGTVLIRRVGYTF
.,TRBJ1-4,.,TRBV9,TGTGCCAGCAGCGTAGGGGGGGCTCTAGTTAATGAAAAACTGTTTTTT,CASSVGGALVNEKLFF
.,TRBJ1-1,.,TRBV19,TGTGCCAGTAGTATCGGGCCCGGGAACACTGAAGCTTTCTTT,CASSIGPGNTEAFF
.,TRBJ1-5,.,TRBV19,TGTGCCAGTAGTATAGGGGGCCCGGTAGTGAATCAGCCCCAGCATTTT,CASSIGGPVVNQPQHF
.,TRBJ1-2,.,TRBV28,TGTGCCAGCAGTTATCAGGGGGGCTACACCTTC,CASSYQGGYTF
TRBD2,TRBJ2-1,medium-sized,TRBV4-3,TGCGCCAGCAGCCAAGCGGGGGGCTCCTACAATGAGCAGTTCTTC,CASSQAGGSYNEQFF
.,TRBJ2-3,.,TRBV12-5,TGTGCTAGTGGTTTGCCTGAAGCAGATACGCAGTATTTT,CASGLPEADTQYF
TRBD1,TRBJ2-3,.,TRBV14,TGTGCCAGCAGCCAAGGGTTCAGGGGGCGCACAGATACGCAGTATTTT,CASSQGFRGRTDTQYF
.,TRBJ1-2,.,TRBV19,TGTGCCAGTAGACCCCACGCTACACGGGATAGGAATGGCTACACCTTC,CASRPHATRDRNGYTF
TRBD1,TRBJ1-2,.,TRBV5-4,TGTGCCAGCAGGGGAGGGGGCGAACCTGGCTACACCTTC,CASRGGGEPGYTF
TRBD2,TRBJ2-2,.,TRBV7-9,TGTGCCAGCAGCCGGACTAGCCAAAACACCGGGGAGCTGTTTTTT,CASSRTSQNTGELFF
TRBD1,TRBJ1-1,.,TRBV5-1,TGCGCCAGCAGCTCTCCGGGACAGGCTGAAGCTTTCTTT,CASSSPGQAEAFF
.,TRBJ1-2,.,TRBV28,TGTGCCAGCCTATTCACAGGGATCGGTGGCTACACCTTC,CASLFTGIGGYTF
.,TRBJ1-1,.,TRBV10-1,TGCGCCAGCAGAACCGGTGGGACACAAAACACTGAAGCTTTCTTT,CASRTGGTQNTEAFF